This TCR beta chain was observed in a study of metastatic and nonmetastatic thyroid tumors. Looking at the study overall: Samples came from malignant and benign thyroid patients, and repertoires were compared across blood and tumor or nodule tissue.

Until they underwent thyroid surgery, no patient had received any treatment. In regard to this clone: The antigen is not known. This clone may be a read error of a much larger clone one base away.

The study, taken as a whole, reports: Benign nodules reportedly had significantly lower TCR beta diversity than malignant thyroid tumors in blood and tumor.

The germline V and J ends were trimmed by 10 bases and 0 bases, with 5 bases remaining between them. This CDR3 region has 11 residues. Germline assignment: CDR1 SNHLY and CDR2 FYNNEI. In the source study's methods: A classifier of distant metastasis in papillary thyroid cancer was built from CDR3 differences (across clinicopathological groups). Using MiXCR, TCRdb re-called clones from the PCR reads. TCRdb, not the authors, supplied the V and J calls. The sample has about 93,000 clones; roughly an eighth are singletons. Sequencing used blood. V and J are TRBV2 and TRBJ2-3, with D hard to call. This sequence was found in a female donor with papillary thyroid cancer or a benign thyroid nodule (not recorded which). Some clones in this sample may be carry-over from other donors' samples. The CDR3 here is CAISSTDTQYF. Written as DNA, the CDR3 is TGTGCCATCAGCAGCACAGATACGCAGTATTTT.